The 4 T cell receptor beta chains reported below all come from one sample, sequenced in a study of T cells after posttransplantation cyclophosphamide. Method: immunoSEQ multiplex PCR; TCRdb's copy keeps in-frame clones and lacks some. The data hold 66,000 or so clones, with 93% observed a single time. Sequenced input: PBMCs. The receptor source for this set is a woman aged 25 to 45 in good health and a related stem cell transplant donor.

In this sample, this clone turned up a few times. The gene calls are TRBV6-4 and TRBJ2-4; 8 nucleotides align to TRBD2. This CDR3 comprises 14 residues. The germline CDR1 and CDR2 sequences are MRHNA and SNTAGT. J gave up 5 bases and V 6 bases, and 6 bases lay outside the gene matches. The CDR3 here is CASSPGGGENIQYF. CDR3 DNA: TGTGCCAGCAGCCCGGGAGGGGGGGAAAACATTCAGTACTTC.

The CDR3 reads CASSQVIRTSNSPLHF. As DNA, the CDR3 is TGCGCCAGCAGCCAAGTAATACGGACATCCAATTCACCCCTCCACTTT. The rearrangement links TRBV4-3 to TRBJ1-6, with D perhaps TRBD1 (5 bases). CDR1 and CDR2 from the germline V gene are LGHNA and YSLEER. The germline V and J ends were trimmed by 1 base and 7 bases, with 14 bases remaining between them. The CDR3 covers 16 residues.

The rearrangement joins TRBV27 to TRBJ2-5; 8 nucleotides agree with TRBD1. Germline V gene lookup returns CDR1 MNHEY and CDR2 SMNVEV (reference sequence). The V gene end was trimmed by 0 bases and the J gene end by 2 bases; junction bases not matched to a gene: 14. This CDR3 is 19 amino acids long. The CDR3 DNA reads TGTGCCAGCAGTTTATCCCACGGGACAGGCGGAACAATACAAGAGACCCAGTACTTC. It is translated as CASSLSHGTGGTIQETQYF.

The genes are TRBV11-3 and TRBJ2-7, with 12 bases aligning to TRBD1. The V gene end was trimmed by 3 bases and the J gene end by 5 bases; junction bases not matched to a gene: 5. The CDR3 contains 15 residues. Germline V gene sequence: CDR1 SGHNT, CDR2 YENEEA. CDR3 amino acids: CASSLGQGARDEQYF. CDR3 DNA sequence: TGTGCCAGCAGCTTGGGACAGGGGGCAAGGGACGAGCAGTACTTC.